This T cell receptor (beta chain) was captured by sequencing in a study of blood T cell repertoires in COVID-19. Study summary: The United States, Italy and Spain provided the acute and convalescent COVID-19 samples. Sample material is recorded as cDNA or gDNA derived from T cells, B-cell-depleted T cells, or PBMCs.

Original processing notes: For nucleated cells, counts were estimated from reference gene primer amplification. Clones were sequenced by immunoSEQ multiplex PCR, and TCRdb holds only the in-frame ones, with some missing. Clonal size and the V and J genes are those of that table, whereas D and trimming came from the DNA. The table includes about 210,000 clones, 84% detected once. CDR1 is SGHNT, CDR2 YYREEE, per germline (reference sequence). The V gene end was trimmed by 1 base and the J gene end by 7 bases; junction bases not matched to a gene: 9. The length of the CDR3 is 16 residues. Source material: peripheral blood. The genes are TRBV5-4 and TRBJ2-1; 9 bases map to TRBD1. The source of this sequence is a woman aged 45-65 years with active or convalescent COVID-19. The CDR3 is CASSLPPGQGNNEQFF. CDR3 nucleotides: TGTGCCAGCAGCTTGCCCCCGGGACAGGGAAATAATGAGCAGTTCTTC.